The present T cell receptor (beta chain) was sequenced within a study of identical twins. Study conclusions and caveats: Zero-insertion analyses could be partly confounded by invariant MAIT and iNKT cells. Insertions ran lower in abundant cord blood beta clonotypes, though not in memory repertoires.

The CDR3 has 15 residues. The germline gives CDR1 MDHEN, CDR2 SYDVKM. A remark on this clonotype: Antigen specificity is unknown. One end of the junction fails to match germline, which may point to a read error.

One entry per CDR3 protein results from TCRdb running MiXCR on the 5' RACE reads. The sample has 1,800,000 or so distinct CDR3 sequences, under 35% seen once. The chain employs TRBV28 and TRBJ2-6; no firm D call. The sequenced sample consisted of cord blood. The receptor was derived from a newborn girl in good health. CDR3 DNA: TGTGCCAGCAATTTAACAGTCTCTGGGGCCAACGTCCTGACTTTC. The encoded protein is CASNLTVSGANVLTF. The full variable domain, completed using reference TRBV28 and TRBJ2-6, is DVKVTQSSRYLVKRTGEKVFLECVQDMDHENMFWYRQDPGLGLRLIYFSYDVKMKEKGDIPEGYSVSREKKERFSLILESASTNQTSMYLCASNLTVSGANVLTFGAGSRLTVL.